Following are 5 T cell receptor beta chains from one sample sequenced in a study of cytomegalovirus exposure and HLA in healthy donors. The PCR made use of 60 Vbeta and 13 Jbeta primers. Using immunoSEQ multiplex PCR, the repertoire was profiled, and TCRdb retains in-frame clones only, with some absent. The sample contains over 150,000 clones, 55% to 70% of which appear only once. Input material: PBMCs. These receptor sequences come from a woman aged 40 to 50 in good health and CMV-seropositive.

This clone was counted a single time. The chain uses TRBV7-3 and TRBJ2-1; TRBD2 matches 8 bases. V lost 0 bases and J lost 2; bases outside the gene matches: 3. Germline CDR1 SGHTA, CDR2 FQGTGA. The CDR3 contains 16 residues. CDR3 amino acids: CASSLTSGDTYNEQFF. For the CDR3, the DNA is TGTGCCAGCAGCTTAACTAGCGGGGACACCTACAATGAGCAGTTCTTC.

The chain recombines TRBV28 with TRBJ2-1; perhaps TRBD2 as D (5 bases). CDR3 length equals 18 residues. Trimming left V 6 bases short and J 4 bases short, with 25 bases between. Germline CDR1 and CDR2: MDHEN and SYDVKM. For the CDR3, the DNA is TGTGCCAGCAGCTCCCGATTTACTAGGTCTAGGACTTACAATGAGCAGTTCTTC. This translates into CASSSRFTRSRTYNEQFF. Complete variable domain (other parts from reference TRBV28 and TRBJ2-1): DVKVTQSSRYLVKRTGEKVFLECVQDMDHENMFWYRQDPGLGLRLIYFSYDVKMKEKGDIPEGYSVSREKKERFSLILESASTNQTSMYLCASSSRFTRSRTYNEQFFGPGTRLTVL.

This chain joins TRBV13 and TRBJ2-3, with 9 bases lining up with TRBD2. The CDR3 sequence is 16 residues long. Trimming took 6 bases from V and 2 from J; bases not matched to a gene: 9. Germline V gene data show CDR1 as PRHDT and CDR2 as FYEKMQ (reference sequence). In nucleotides, the CDR3 is TGTGCCAGCAGTCAATTTAGCGGGGGTGACACAGATACGCAGTATTTT. Translating it yields CASSQFSGGDTDTQYF.

This clone was observed a few times. The CDR3 region is CASSLGSGSSYEQYF. The CDR3 DNA reads as TGTGCCAGCAGCTTAGGTAGCGGGAGCTCCTACGAGCAGTACTTC. This chain uses TRBV7-3 with TRBJ2-5; 9 bases are a match to TRBD2. The J call may not be correct, given that the DNA end is closer to TRBJ2-7. CDR3 length equals 15 residues. Germline V gene lookup returns CDR1 SGHTA and CDR2 FQGTGA.

The table lists this clone with a few counts. The V gene is TRBV7-3, the J gene TRBJ2-3, with TRBD2 matching over 9 bases. Trimming removed 2 bases from V and 1 base from J; junction bases left unmatched: 4. There are 16 residues in the CDR3. CDR1 is SGHTA, CDR2 FQGTGA, per germline. CDR3 in DNA: TGTGCCAGCAGCTTACTTAGCGGGGGAGGCACAGATACGCAGTATTTT. Its protein product is CASSLLSGGGTDTQYF.